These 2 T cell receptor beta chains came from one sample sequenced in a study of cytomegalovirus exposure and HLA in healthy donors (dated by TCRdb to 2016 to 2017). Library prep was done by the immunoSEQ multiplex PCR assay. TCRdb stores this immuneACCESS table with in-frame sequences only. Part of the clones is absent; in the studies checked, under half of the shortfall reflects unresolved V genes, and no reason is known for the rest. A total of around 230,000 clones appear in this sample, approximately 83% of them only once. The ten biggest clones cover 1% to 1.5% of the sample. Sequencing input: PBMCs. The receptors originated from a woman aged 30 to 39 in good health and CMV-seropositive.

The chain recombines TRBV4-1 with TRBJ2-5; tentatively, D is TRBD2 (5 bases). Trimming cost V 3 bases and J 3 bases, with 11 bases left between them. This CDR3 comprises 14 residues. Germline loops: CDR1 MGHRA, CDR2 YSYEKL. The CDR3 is CASSQNTRKETQYF. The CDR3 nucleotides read TGCGCCAGCAGCCAGAACACTAGGAAAGAGACCCAGTACTTC.

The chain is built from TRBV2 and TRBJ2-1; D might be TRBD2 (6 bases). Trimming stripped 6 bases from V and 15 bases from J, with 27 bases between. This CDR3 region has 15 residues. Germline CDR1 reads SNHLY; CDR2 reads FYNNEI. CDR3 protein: CASSATSYPMAFPFF. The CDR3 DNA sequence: TGTGCCAGCAGCGCCACTAGCTACCCTATGGCCTTTCCGTTCTTC.